This paragraph covers one T cell receptor beta chain sequence. The CDR3 runs to 17 residues. From germline, CDR1 is MGHRA and CDR2 YSYEKL. The V end was cut by 4 bases, the J end by 0 bases, with 16 bases between. This entry belongs to a study of blood T cell repertoires in COVID-19. Study information: Material from acute and convalescent COVID-19 was sourced from the United States, Italy and Spain.

Per the authors' pipeline: How many nucleated cells were present was estimated from reference gene primer amplification. Using immunoSEQ multiplex PCR, the repertoire was profiled, and TCRdb retains in-frame clones only, with some absent. D and trimming were read from the DNA, whereas the V and J calls and clone size are those reported in that table. Among some 130,000 clones listed, 88% were seen once. Material: peripheral blood. The chain uses TRBV4-1 and TRBJ1-3; D may be TRBD1 (5 bases). This sequence originates from a man between 65 and 85 years old with active COVID-19. The chain's CDR3 is CASSLSDIPSSGNTIYF. CDR3 nucleotides: TGCGCCAGCAGCCTTTCGGACATCCCGAGCTCTGGAAACACCATATATTTT.